The 15 T cell receptor beta chains below all came from one sample that was sequenced in a study of shared clonotypes between healthy human individuals. Data came from immunoSEQ multiplex PCR; TCRdb stores just in-frame clones and leaves some out. The table includes about 980,000 clones, 70% to 85% detected once. Sequencing was performed on memory CD4+ T cells sorted from blood. Subset given: CD45RA-negative fraction. All receptors derive from a man aged 18 to 29 in good health.

The chain links TRBV5-1 to TRBJ2-1; the D gene is possibly TRBD2 (5 bases). Trimming removed 2 bases from V and 4 bases from J, with 13 bases in between. Germline lookup yields CDR1 SGHRS and CDR2 YFSETQ. This CDR3 has 15 residues. CDR3 in DNA: TGCGCCAGCAGCTTTAATCAACCGGGGTACAATGAGCAGTTCTTC. Amino acid sequence: CASSFNQPGYNEQFF.

The chain couples TRBV10-3 to TRBJ2-1, with 11 nucleotides matching TRBD2. The junction had 5 bases not matched to a gene; V was cut back by 3 bases and J by 7 bases. Germline CDR1 ENHRY, CDR2 SYGVKD. The CDR3 covers 15 residues. The CDR3 region has the DNA TGTGCCATCAGTGAAGGGGCTAGCGGGGGGAATGAGCAGTTCTTC. This codes for CAISEGASGGNEQFF.

The gene calls are TRBV30 and TRBJ1-2; tentatively, D is TRBD1 (6 bases). The CDR3 has 15 residues. V lost 2 bases and J 0 bases, leaving 13 bases between the germline ends. From germline, CDR1 is GTSNPN and CDR2 SVGIG (reference sequence). The CDR3 region has the DNA TGTGCCTGGAGTCCCGGACAGCGATCTAACTATGGCTACACCTTC. Translation: CAWSPGQRSNYGYTF.

The chain has TRBV5-6 and TRBJ2-7, with D possibly being TRBD2 (5 bases). Germline values: CDR1 SGHDT, CDR2 YYEEEE. V was shortened by 0 bases and J by 0 bases, with 19 bases between the two germline ends. The CDR3 extends over 18 amino acids. CDR3 in amino acids: CASSLGGLTLGGSYEQYF. The DNA of the CDR3 is TGTGCCAGCAGCTTGGGTGGATTAACACTCGGAGGCTCCTACGAGCAGTACTTC.

V and J are TRBV29-1 and TRBJ1-2; no definite D call. The CDR3 length is 12 residues. V was trimmed by 0 bases and J by 8 bases, leaving 10 bases between them. From germline, CDR1 is SQVTM and CDR2 ANQGSEA. The CDR3 DNA sequence: TGCAGCGTTGAAGACTGGCCGGGAGGCTACACCTTC. Translated: CSVEDWPGGYTF.

The chain recombines TRBV14 with TRBJ2-5; D gene ambiguous. Germline V lookup: CDR1 SGHDN, CDR2 FVKESK. V shed 0 bases and J shed 7 bases, with 12 bases lying between them. The CDR3 has 14 amino acids. In DNA form, the CDR3 reads TGTGCCAGCAGCCAAGATGGACCGGCGAGGACCCAGTACTTC. Protein product: CASSQDGPARTQYF.

The chain uses TRBV4-2 and TRBJ2-1; 13 nucleotides match TRBD2. CDR1 is LGHNA, CDR2 YNFKEQ, per germline. After removal of 3 bases from V and 5 bases from J, the junction contained 1 base not matched to a gene. The CDR3 spans 15 residues. This CDR3 reads CASSHGTSGDNEQFF. CDR3 nucleotide sequence: TGTGCCAGCAGCCATGGGACTAGCGGGGACAATGAGCAGTTCTTC.

The chain recombines TRBV11-3 with TRBJ2-5; 11 positions match TRBD2. The CDR3 consists of 15 residues. In germline, CDR1 is SGHNT, CDR2 YENEEA. The J segment lost 5 bases and the V segment lost 5 bases, leaving 7 bases of the junction unmatched. DNA of the CDR3: TGTGCCAGCAGCGACCTAGCGGGAGGAGGGGAGACCCAGTACTTC. This gives the protein CASSDLAGGGETQYF.

Turning to this clone: At one end the junction does not follow the germline gene, possibly because of a read error. The chain joins TRBV11-2 to TRBJ2-7; D unresolved. The CDR3 has 10 residues. CDR1 is SGHAT and CDR2 is FQNNGV in the germline V gene. This chain's CDR3 is CTSSQYEQYF. The CDR3 nucleotides are TGTACCAGCAGTCAATACGAGCAGTACTTC.

V gene TRBV25-1 combines with J gene TRBJ2-2; D remains unclear. V lost 6 bases, J lost 4 bases, and 9 bases lay in between. The germline V gene has CDR1 MGHDK and CDR2 SYGVNS. The CDR3 runs 13 residues. CDR3 protein: CASRTWATGELFF. The CDR3 DNA reads as TGTGCCAGCAGGACGTGGGCCACCGGGGAGCTGTTTTTT.

This clone was counted only a few times. At the DNA level, this CDR3 is encoded by other sequences in the same sample as well. The CDR3 spells CASSLGLDQPQHF. The DNA of the CDR3 is TGTGCCAGCAGCTTAGGATTGGATCAGCCCCAGCATTTT. The V call is TRBV7-9, the J call TRBJ1-5; no reliable D call. Germline V gene lookup returns CDR1 SEHNR and CDR2 FQNEAQ (reference sequence). V was pared by 1 base and J by 5 bases, with 6 bases between. The CDR3 is 13 amino acids.

This chain joins TRBV5-1 and TRBJ2-2; 8 bases are shared with TRBD1. Germline loops: CDR1 SGHRS, CDR2 YFSETQ. The CDR3 length is 15 residues. The V segment lost 4 bases and the J segment 4 bases; nucleotides outside the gene matches: 6. In DNA form, the CDR3 reads TGCGCCAGCAGCCTACCCACAGGGGGCACCGGGGAGCTGTTTTTT. Protein sequence: CASSLPTGGTGELFF.

This chain joins TRBV10-1 and TRBJ2-2; TRBD1 is a possible D gene (6 bases). This CDR3 contains 14 residues. The V end lost 9 bases, the J end lost 2 bases, and 13 bases lay between the germline ends. Germline CDR1 is WNHNN and CDR2 is SYGVQD (reference sequence). The CDR3 loop is CASSRDINTGELFF. CDR3 nucleotides: TGCGCCAGTAGCCGGGACATTAACACCGGGGAGCTGTTTTTT.

This clone was recorded only once. J is TRBJ2-5 and V is TRBV5-6; TRBD2 aligns across 7 bases. The CDR3 sequence is 15 residues long. The V gene end was trimmed by 3 bases and the J gene end by 7 bases; junction bases not matched to a gene: 12. Per germline, CDR1 SGHDT and CDR2 YYEEEE. CDR3 region: CASSSESGKTVTQYF. The CDR3 DNA reads as TGTGCCAGCAGCTCGGAAAGCGGGAAAACGGTGACCCAGTACTTC.

The V gene is TRBV5-5, the J gene TRBJ2-5; D remains ambiguous. Germline V CDR1 and CDR2: SGHKS, YYEKEE (reference sequence). This CDR3 is built from 15 residues. The V end was cut by 0 bases, the J end by 4 bases, with 13 bases between. CDR3 residues: CASSLGGVQGETQYF. CDR3 DNA: TGTGCCAGCAGCTTGGGTGGGGTACAAGGAGAGACCCAGTACTTC.